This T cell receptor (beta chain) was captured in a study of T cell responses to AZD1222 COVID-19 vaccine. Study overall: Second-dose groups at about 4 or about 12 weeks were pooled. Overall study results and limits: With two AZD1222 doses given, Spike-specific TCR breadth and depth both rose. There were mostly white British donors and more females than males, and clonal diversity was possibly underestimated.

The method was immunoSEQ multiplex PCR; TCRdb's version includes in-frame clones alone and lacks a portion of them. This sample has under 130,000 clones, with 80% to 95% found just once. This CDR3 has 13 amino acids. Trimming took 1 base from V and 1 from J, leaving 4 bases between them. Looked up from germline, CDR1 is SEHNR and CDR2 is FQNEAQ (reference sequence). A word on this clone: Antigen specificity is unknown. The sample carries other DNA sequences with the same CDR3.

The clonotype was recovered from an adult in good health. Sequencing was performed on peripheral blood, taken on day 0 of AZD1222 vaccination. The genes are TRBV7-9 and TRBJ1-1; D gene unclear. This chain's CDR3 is CASSLGQNTEAFF. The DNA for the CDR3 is TGTGCCAGCAGCTTAGGACAGAACACTGAAGCTTTCTTT.